This note documents a single T cell receptor (beta chain) sequence. There are 16 residues in the CDR3. The data derive from a study of blood T cell repertoires in COVID-19. Clones were read by immunoSEQ multiplex PCR, and TCRdb kept only the in-frame ones, dropping some. The data contain 50,000 to 65,000 clones, approximately 72% of them singletons. Seattle's enrolled individuals joined amid active infection and were then monitored longitudinally. The sequencing input was peripheral blood. V usage is TRBV21-1 and J usage is TRBJ1-6; whether TRBD1, the table's D call, matches the DNA was not checked. TRBV21-1 is deemed a pseudogene. The sequence was obtained from a woman in her 70s with COVID-19, enrolled during active disease. The CDR3 protein is CASSRKGGQGGSPLHF. CDR3 nucleotides: TGTGCCAGCAGCAGGAAAGGGGGACAGGGCGGATCACCCCTCCACTTT.